The following is a T cell receptor (beta chain) sequence with its context. This record comes from a study of blood T cell repertoires in COVID-19. The participants were between about 18 and 95 years old and came from 20 to 30 US areas. Membership in each cohort depended on participant-reported clinical history. Per the study methods: Reference gene primer amplification yielded estimated nucleated cell counts. Here immunoSEQ multiplex PCR was the method, and the copy in TCRdb shows in-frame clones only, minus some. V and J calls and clone size are as listed in that table; D and trimming were resolved from the DNA. This table has 400,000 to 550,000 clones, 87% appearing once. CDR3 length: 15 residues. Germline CDR1 is KGHSH and CDR2 is LQKENI. V lost 3 bases and J lost 0, with 6 bases in between.

Material: PBMCs or T cells enriched from blood (not recorded which). This sequence was found in a woman under 30 with acute COVID-19. The chain joins TRBV18 to TRBJ2-6, with D uncertain. The CDR3 DNA reads TGTGCCAGCTCACCCCTCAGCTCTGGGGCCAACGTCCTGACTTTC. Amino acids: CASSPLSSGANVLTF.